The clone carrying this T cell receptor beta chain was detected ten times or more. Its matching antigen is unknown. Diagnosis relied on clinical symptoms, serum thyroxine and TRAb, thyroid ultrasound and orbital computed tomography. In germline, CDR1 is SGHVS, CDR2 FQNEAQ. The CDR3 totals 15 residues. V shed 5 bases and J shed 3 bases, with 16 bases lying between them. Amplification of TCR beta CDR3 regions used RNA as the template. First-round RT-PCR of the TCR CDR3 relied on the HTBI primer set. TCRdb redid the calling of the multiplex PCR reads with MiXCR, one entry per CDR3 protein. The sample includes 600,000 or so distinct CDR3 sequences, 14% of them seen just once. The sample belongs to a study of T cells in Graves' hyperthyroidism and ophthalmopathy. Study-wide results and caveats: In validation, the model predicted ophthalmopathy. These predictions came a median approximately six months before onset.

The sequenced material came from blood. The chain recombines TRBV7-8 with TRBJ1-1, with a tentative D call TRBD1 (6 bases). This receptor was taken from a woman aged 45-65 years with Graves' ophthalmopathy. The CDR3 here is CASSERTEYDTEAFF. The CDR3, as DNA: TGTGCCAGCAGCGAGAGGACAGAGTATGACACTGAAGCTTTCTTT.